This T cell receptor (beta chain) was captured in a study of breast tumors, draining lymph nodes, adjacent tissues. Points from the study as a whole: Luminal-like breast cancer showed significantly greater tumor-nontumor repertoire similarity than basal-like breast cancer did.

TCRdb re-called the multiplex PCR reads through MiXCR, storing one row per CDR3 protein. The sample gives some 250,000 distinct CDR3 sequences, roughly a third of which show up once; about 3.9% is in the top ten. Many counts were recorded for this clonotype. Its target is not known. The V gene lost 1 base and the J gene lost 0 bases, with 1 base spanning the gap. The CDR3 extends over 13 amino acids. CDR1 and CDR2 (germline): LNHNV, YYDKDF (reference sequence). Samples came from axillary lymph nodes draining the breast cancer. The gene calls are TRBV15 and TRBJ1-5; D is ambiguous. Sequencing input: axillary lymph node tissue. The receptor was isolated from a female donor with breast cancer. Some clones in this sample may be carry-over from other donors' samples. The CDR3 bases are TGTGCCACCAGCAGAGCTAGCAATCAGCCCCAGCATTTT. Translated, it gives CATSRASNQPQHF.